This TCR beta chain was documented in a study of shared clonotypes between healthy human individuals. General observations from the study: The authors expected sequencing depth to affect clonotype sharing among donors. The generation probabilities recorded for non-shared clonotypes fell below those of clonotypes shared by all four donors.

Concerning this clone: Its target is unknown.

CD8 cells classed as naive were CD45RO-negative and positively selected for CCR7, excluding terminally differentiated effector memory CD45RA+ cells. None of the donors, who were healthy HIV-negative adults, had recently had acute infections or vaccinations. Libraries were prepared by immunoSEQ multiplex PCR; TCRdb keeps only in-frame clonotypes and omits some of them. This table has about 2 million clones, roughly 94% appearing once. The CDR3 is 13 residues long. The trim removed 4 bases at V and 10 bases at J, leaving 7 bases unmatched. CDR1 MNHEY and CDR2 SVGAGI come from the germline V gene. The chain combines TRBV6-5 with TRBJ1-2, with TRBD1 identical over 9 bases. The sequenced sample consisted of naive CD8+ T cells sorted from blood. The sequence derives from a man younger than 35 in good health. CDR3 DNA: TGTGCCAGCAGTTCATTGGGACAGGGTGTCTACACCTTC. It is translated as CASSSLGQGVYTF.